This TCR beta chain was identified during a study of blood T cell repertoires in COVID-19. The overall study: Material from acute and convalescent COVID-19 was sourced from the United States, Italy and Spain. From T cells, B-cell-depleted T cells, or PBMCs came the material, which was cDNA or gDNA.

Per the study methods: Quantification of nucleated cells was approximated via reference gene primer amplification. Generated by immunoSEQ multiplex PCR, the TCRdb table keeps only in-frame clones and is missing some. From that table come the V and J calls and clone size; the DNA was used to work out D and trimming. The profile shows some 19,000 clones, around 83% of them singletons. V lost 4 bases and J lost 6; bases outside the gene matches: 7. This CDR3 comprises 16 residues. Germline V gene data show CDR1 as KGHSH and CDR2 as LQKENI. Sequences were obtained from peripheral blood. This TCR was sampled from a man between 65 and 85 years old with acute or convalescent COVID-19. The chain is built from TRBV18 and TRBJ1-6, with 9 bases fitting TRBD1. In nucleotides, the CDR3 is TGTGCCAGCTCACAACGACCGGGACAGGGTAATTCACCCCTCCACTTT. Translation: CASSQRPGQGNSPLHF.